This TCR beta chain is drawn from a study of T cell responses to AZD1222 COVID-19 vaccine. Study-wide points: The donors showed a predominance of white British ancestry and of females, with possible underestimation of clonal diversity.

A word on this clone: Its antigen is as yet unknown.

The V and J ends lost 1 base and 5 bases respectively, with 8 bases between them. Germline-derived CDR1 and CDR2 are SGHNT and YENEEA. The CDR3 extends over 13 amino acids. Repertoires were generated with immunoSEQ multiplex PCR, while TCRdb's copy carries only in-frame clones and drops some. The data contain 150,000 or so clones, 75% to 95% of them singletons. This TCR derives from an adult in good health. The chain is built from TRBV11-3 and TRBJ1-1; a weak D match, TRBD1 (6 bases). This specimen was peripheral blood, taken on day 0 of MenACWY control vaccination. For the CDR3, the DNA is TGTGCCAGCAGCTTAGCAGGGGAGACTGAAGCTTTCTTT. Translated: CASSLAGETEAFF.